This entry describes one TCR beta chain. Its antigen remains unknown. This entry comes from a study of shared clonotypes between healthy human individuals. The study's findings and limits: Relative to clonotypes present in all four donors, those not shared had lower generation probabilities.

The protocol was immunoSEQ multiplex PCR, while the TCRdb copy is restricted to in-frame clones and leaves out a portion. The sample contains under 2,500,000 clones, around 95% of which appear only once. Trimming took 9 bases from V and 1 from J, leaving 19 bases between them. CDR1 and CDR2 (germline): SGHRS, YFSETQ. This CDR3 spans 15 amino acids. The sequence came from a man aged 18 to 29 in good health. The sample was naive CD4+ T cells sorted from blood. Subset defined: CD45RA+ positively selected. The V gene is TRBV5-1, the J gene TRBJ1-1; maybe TRBD1 (5 bases). The DNA for the CDR3 is TGCGCCACCACTCTCAGTGGGGGAACGAACACTGAAGCTTTCTTT. Translation: CATTLSGGTNTEAFF.